This passage covers 20 T cell receptor beta chains from one sample sequenced in a study of T cells after yellow fever vaccination. Via MiXCR, TCRdb re-called the 5' RACE reads, giving one row per CDR3 protein. The sample carries a few hundred thousand distinct CDR3 sequences, roughly 3% recorded once. The sample in question was CD4+ T cells sorted from PBMCs, obtained 10 days after the yellow fever booster vaccination. These receptors came from a man younger than 30 who received the YFV17D yellow fever vaccine.

This clonotype was found many times. The rearrangement joins TRBV2 to TRBJ1-5, with D possibly matching TRBD1 (6 bases). The germline V gene has CDR1 SNHLY and CDR2 FYNNEI. V lost 4 bases, J lost 2 bases, and 18 bases lay in between. CDR3 length: 17 amino acids. Here the CDR3 reads CASSGSRGEVRNQPQHF. The CDR3 DNA follows: TGTGCCAGCAGTGGTTCCAGGGGAGAAGTACGCAATCAGCCCCAGCATTTT.

The chain links TRBV29-1 to TRBJ2-1; 9 positions match TRBD2. The CDR3 is 15 amino acids. Trimming removed 6 bases from V and 0 bases from J; junction bases left unmatched: 6. The germline V gene encodes CDR1 SQVTM and CDR2 ANQGSEA. CDR3 sequence (DNA): TGCAGCGTGGGGCGGGGGGGAAGCTCCTACAATGAGCAGTTCTTC. Its translation: CSVGRGGSSYNEQFF.

In this sample, this clonotype turned up many times. The J gene is TRBJ1-2, the V gene TRBV10-1; D unclear. The CDR3 has 12 residues. Per the germline V gene, CDR1 is WNHNN and CDR2 is SYGVQD (reference sequence). V shed 4 bases and J shed 6 bases, with 9 bases lying between them. The CDR3 sequence: CASSADLHGYTF. DNA for the CDR3: TGCGCCAGCAGTGCGGACCTGCATGGCTACACCTTC.

V gene TRBV5-4 combines with J gene TRBJ2-4; D is perhaps TRBD1 or TRBD2 (6 bases each). CDR1 and CDR2 (germline): SGHNT, YYREEE (reference sequence). Deletions cut 4 bases from V and 9 bases from J, with 17 bases between. The CDR3 contains 14 residues. The CDR3 here is CASSPQGTGGIQYF. CDR3 bases: TGTGCCAGCAGCCCTCAGGGGACTGGGGGCATTCAGTACTTC.

This clonotype came up a few times. The gene calls are TRBV24-1 and TRBJ2-3; D is unclear. Germline values: CDR1 KGHDR, CDR2 SFDVKD. This CDR3 contains 15 residues. The V end was cut by 8 bases, the J end by 5 bases, with 19 bases between. This CDR3 reads CATTPSRAAGDTQYF. CDR3 bases: TGTGCCACCACGCCCTCCCGGGCCGCAGGAGATACGCAGTATTTT.

The sample holds many counts of this clonotype. V is TRBV10-1 and J is TRBJ2-3; D is unresolved. The CDR3 has 17 residues. The germline V and J ends were trimmed by 1 base and 1 base, with 15 bases remaining between them. Germline V gene sequence: CDR1 WNHNN, CDR2 SYGVQD (reference sequence). CDR3 sequence (DNA): TGCGCCAGCAGTGAGTTTACCGACTTGGCGGGCACAGATACGCAGTATTTT. This translates into CASSEFTDLAGTDTQYF.

This clonotype was counted ten times or more. The V gene is TRBV7-2, the J gene TRBJ2-7, with D uncertain. The length of the CDR3 is 13 residues. V lost 5 bases and J 7 bases, leaving 15 bases between the germline ends. The germline gives CDR1 SGHTA, CDR2 FQGNSA. Written as DNA, the CDR3 is TGTGCCAGCAGCACCTCCAAAGGGTTTGAGCAGTACGTC. It translates to CASSTSKGFEQYV.

This clonotype was counted at least ten times. The chain employs TRBV2 and TRBJ2-3; TRBD2 matches at 10 bases. V trimming: 5 bases; J trimming: 4 bases; junction bases outside the gene matches: 6. Per the germline V gene, CDR1 is SNHLY and CDR2 is FYNNEI. This CDR3 region has 15 residues. The CDR3 DNA is TGTGCCAGCAGTCAAAAGCGGGGGGGCCCAGATACGCAGTATTTT. Its protein is CASSQKRGGPDTQYF.

This clonotype occurred many times. This rearrangement joins TRBV25-1 to TRBJ2-1; TRBD1 might be the D (7 bases). V gave up 4 bases and J gave up 7 bases, with 17 bases separating them. The germline CDR1 and CDR2 sequences are MGHDK and SYGVNS. The CDR3 spans 15 residues. Written as DNA, the CDR3 is TGTGCCAGCAGTGGGGCGGGACAGCCCTGGAATGAGCAGTTCTTC. Amino acid sequence: CASSGAGQPWNEQFF.

This clonotype has just a few counts. The chain is built from TRBV3-1 and TRBJ1-3, with 8 bases fitting TRBD1. The CDR3 sequence is 16 residues long. The ends lost 4 bases at V and 4 bases at J; junction bases unmatched: 9. Germline lookup yields CDR1 LGHDT and CDR2 YNNKEL (reference sequence). The chain's CDR3 is CASSPRTGTGGNTIYF. CDR3 DNA sequence: TGTGCCAGCAGCCCGCGGACAGGGACGGGCGGAAACACCATATATTTT.

The chain has TRBV12-3 or TRBV12-4 and TRBJ1-5; D gene uncertain. Trimming removed 0 bases at V and 2 bases at J, with 11 bases between. This CDR3 is 16 amino acids long. CDR3 loop: CASSLARWSGNQPQHF. The CDR3 DNA sequence: TGTGCCAGCAGTTTAGCGCGATGGTCAGGCAATCAGCCCCAGCATTTT.

This chain connects TRBV6-2 or TRBV6-3 to TRBJ2-3; 14 bases fit TRBD2. V lost 2 bases, J lost 4 bases, and 2 bases stayed unmatched. The CDR3 is 16 amino acids. Germline CDR1 reads MNHEY; CDR2 reads SVGEGT. CDR3 region: CASSYGTSGGPDTQYF. CDR3 nucleotide sequence: TGTGCCAGCAGTTACGGGACTAGCGGGGGCCCAGATACGCAGTATTTT.

This clonotype was recorded many times. The J gene is TRBJ2-1, the V gene TRBV5-1, with unresolved D. Germline values: CDR1 SGHRS, CDR2 YFSETQ. There are 13 residues in the CDR3. V shed 0 bases and J shed 5 bases, with 6 bases lying between them. DNA for the CDR3: TGCGCCAGCAGCTTGGTTCAGGACAATGAGCAGTTCTTC. Protein product: CASSLVQDNEQFF.

Ten or more counts support this clonotype. This chain joins TRBV7-2 and TRBJ2-7; 8 nucleotides align to TRBD1. The germline V gene encodes CDR1 SGHTA and CDR2 FQGNSA. Unmatched junction bases numbered 3, after V lost 5 bases and J lost 0 bases. CDR3 size: 14 residues. CDR3 in DNA: TGTGCCAGCAGCACAGGGGGTAGCTCCTACGAGCAGTACTTC. It encodes CASSTGGSSYEQYF.

This clonotype was counted many times. The chain uses TRBV3-1 and TRBJ1-2; D gene unclear. CDR1 is LGHDT, CDR2 YNNKEL, per germline (reference sequence). Between the trimmed V and J ends, which lost 1 base and 1 base, there was a span of 7 bases. The CDR3 covers 14 residues. DNA of the CDR3: TGTGCCAGCAGCCAAGGAATCGATAACTATGGCTACACCTTC. This encodes CASSQGIDNYGYTF.

The V call is TRBV2, the J call TRBJ1-1; unclear D gene. Germline CDR1 SNHLY, CDR2 FYNNEI. V gave up 4 bases and J gave up 7 bases, with 13 bases separating them. CDR3 length: 13 amino acids. CDR3 residues: CASSVLGVGEAFF. The CDR3 bases are TGTGCCAGCAGTGTGTTGGGAGTCGGTGAAGCTTTCTTT.

This clonotype was counted only a few times. This sequence joins TRBV20-1 and TRBJ1-2; a possible D gene is TRBD1 (5 bases). Per the germline V gene, CDR1 is DFQATT and CDR2 is SNEGSKA (reference sequence). V was pared by 3 bases and J by 8 bases, with 22 bases between. The CDR3 consists of 15 residues. This CDR3 reads CSARGVLPWDGGYTF. Written as DNA, the CDR3 is TGCAGTGCTAGGGGCGTTTTGCCCTGGGACGGGGGCTACACCTTC.

This clonotype came up many times. The chain links TRBV6-5 to TRBJ1-1, with 9 bases matching TRBD1. Trimming at V came to 6 bases and at J to 10 bases, leaving 9 bases not matched to a gene. This CDR3 region has 13 residues. The germline V gene has CDR1 MNHEY and CDR2 SVGAGI. The CDR3 spells CASRPDRGRRAFF. CDR3 coding DNA: TGTGCCAGCAGACCGGACAGGGGCCGGAGAGCTTTCTTT.

This clonotype has just a few counts. The chain uses TRBV29-1 and TRBJ2-2; 12 bases map to TRBD1. The V segment lost 3 bases and the J segment 5 bases; nucleotides outside the gene matches: 7. The CDR3 runs to 16 residues. In germline, CDR1 is SQVTM, CDR2 ANQGSEA. The CDR3 DNA sequence: TGCAGCGTTGACCTGGGGGACAGGGGGCAGACCGGGGAGCTGTTTTTT. Amino acids: CSVDLGDRGQTGELFF.

This clonotype was detected many times. Compared with germline, one end of the junction differs, possibly owing to a read error. The gene calls are TRBV6-2 or TRBV6-3 and TRBJ2-1, with D maybe TRBD2 (5 bases). CDR1 MNHEY and CDR2 SVGEGT come from the germline V gene. This CDR3 spans 13 amino acids. In DNA form, the CDR3 reads TGTGCCAGCAGTTACCTCCCACCCTCTAGCTTGGTCTTC. Amino acid sequence: CASSYLPPSSLVF.